This TCR beta chain derives from a study of shared clonotypes between healthy human individuals. Positive CCR7 selection of CD45RO-negative cells yielded the naive CD8 cells, and terminally differentiated effector memory CD45RA+ cells were excluded. Each replicate PCR on the sorted subsets used 150 to 200 ng DNA (around 30,000 T cell genomes). Per the authors' pipeline: Filtering was not the same, since immunoSEQ gave junction-only sequences without quality scores. Using immunoSEQ multiplex PCR, the repertoire was profiled, and TCRdb retains in-frame clones only, with some absent. The D gene and trimming were derived from the DNA, and the V and J assignments and clone size from that table. The sample lists about 870,000 clones, nearly 95% occurring once. The CDR3 is 15 amino acids. The V gene's germline CDR1 is SEHNR and CDR2 FQNEAQ (reference sequence). The V segment lost 5 bases and the J segment 2 bases; nucleotides outside the gene matches: 6.

The material sequenced was naive CD8+ T cells sorted from blood. The rearrangement uses TRBV7-9 and TRBJ2-1, with 7 bases lining up with TRBD1. The TCR originated in a man in his thirties or forties in good health. The CDR3 nucleotides read TGTGCCAGCAGCGCCCGGGACAGACCCTACAATGAGCAGTTCTTC. Its translation: CASSARDRPYNEQFF.